These 18 T cell receptor beta chains came from one sample sequenced in a study of human T cells and chemical hapten exposure (dated by TCRdb to the early 2020s). Explained via the paper, the time point label denotes: patch test 3, about 24 weeks after DPC sensitization. In the paper's terms, the treatment or condition label means: therapeutic diphenylcyclopropenone sensitization with weekly scalp DPC. Receptors were amplified or captured by RACE. Instrument used: NextSeq 500. TCRdb took the public reads, trimmed them with fastp at Q25, ran MiXCR for clone calling and kept in-frame beta chains. Rows with one shared CDR3 protein collapse into an entry with the most common genes and DNA. Recorded for this sample are 95,000 to 150,000 distinct CDR3 sequences; approximately 10% of them occurred a single time. 2% to 2.5% of the sample lies in the top ten. The sequencing used whole blood, collected in connection with sensitization to the hapten diphenylcyclopropenone (DPC). All receptors derive from a woman between 45 and 60 years old with alopecia areata. Some clones in this sample may be carry-over from other donors' samples.

This clonotype was seen ten or more times. The rearrangement links TRBV18 to TRBJ1-4; 10 bases align to TRBD1. Unmatched junction bases numbered 6, after V lost 3 bases and J lost 8 bases. The CDR3 consists of 15 residues. Germline V lookup: CDR1 KGHSH, CDR2 LQKENI. DNA for the CDR3: TGTGCCAGCTCACCTCCGGGACAGGGGAAGGAAAAACTGTTTTTT. It codes for CASSPPGQGKEKLFF.

This rearrangement joins TRBV6-6 to TRBJ1-3, with D perhaps TRBD1 (5 bases). From germline, CDR1 is MNHNY and CDR2 SVGAGI (reference sequence). Trimming shortened V by 0 bases and J by 3 bases, and 9 bases separated the two germline ends. This CDR3 comprises 15 residues. CDR3 coding DNA: TGTGCCAGCAGTTACTCGCCAGGGAATGGAAACACCATATATTTT. Translation gives CASSYSPGNGNTIYF.

This clonotype appeared many times. J is TRBJ2-3 and V is TRBV20-1, with D unresolved. Germline CDR1 and CDR2: DFQATT and SNEGSKA (reference sequence). The CDR3 has 11 residues. The ends were cut back, 4 bases at V and 2 bases at J, with 4 bases in the middle. The CDR3 region has the DNA TGCAGTGCTACGACCACAGATACGCAGTATTTT. It specifies CSATTTDTQYF.

The rearrangement links TRBV5-1 to TRBJ1-4; D is uncertain. The CDR3 sequence is 13 residues long. CDR1 is SGHRS and CDR2 is YFSETQ in the germline V gene. The ends were cut back, 4 bases at V and 7 bases at J, with 11 bases in the middle. This CDR3 reads CASSPDGSEKLFF. The CDR3, as DNA: TGCGCCAGCAGCCCCGACGGGAGTGAAAAACTGTTTTTT.

This clonotype showed up just a few times. The chain employs TRBV7-2 and TRBJ2-3, with 9 nucleotides matching TRBD2. This CDR3 has 16 residues. The junction had 6 bases not matched to a gene; V was cut back by 5 bases and J by 0 bases. Germline V gene sequence: CDR1 SGHTA, CDR2 FQGNSA. The CDR3 DNA reads TGTGCCAGCAGCCTCAGCGGGAGGACTAGCACAGATACGCAGTATTTT. Translation gives CASSLSGRTSTDTQYF.

A few counts support this clonotype. The CDR3 region is CASSRPLAGASTDTQYF. In DNA, the CDR3 is TGCGCCAGCAGCCGACCTCTAGCGGGAGCCAGCACAGATACGCAGTATTTT. The V call is TRBV4-3, the J call TRBJ2-3, with 10 positions matching TRBD2. Germline values: CDR1 LGHNA, CDR2 YSLEER. The CDR3 is 17 residues long. Trimming at V came to 4 bases and at J to 0 bases, leaving 7 bases not matched to a gene.

This clonotype has just a few counts. This chain joins TRBV7-2 and TRBJ2-5; no definite D call. Trimming shortened V by 5 bases and J by 7 bases, and 14 bases separated the two germline ends. Germline CDR1 is SGHTA and CDR2 is FQGNSA. The CDR3 runs 13 residues. The CDR3 here is CASSLDLIGTQYF. CDR3 nucleotides: TGTGCCAGCAGCCTAGACCTGATCGGGACCCAGTACTTC. Full variable domain (outside the CDR3, taken from reference TRBV7-2 and TRBJ2-5): GAGVSQSPSNKVTEKGKDVELRCDPISGHTALYWYRQSLGQGLEFLIYFQGNSAPDKSGLPSDRFSAERTGGSVSTLTIQRTQQEDSAVYLCASSLDLIGTQYFGPGTRLLVL.

This clonotype was counted at least ten times. V is TRBV28 and J is TRBJ2-6; possibly TRBD1 or TRBD2 for D (6 bases each). This CDR3 has 17 amino acids. Deletions cut 2 bases from V and 4 bases from J, with 15 bases between. The V gene's germline CDR1 is MDHEN and CDR2 SYDVKM. The DNA for the CDR3 is TGTGCCAGCAGTTTAGGAATAGGGGGGCACGGGGCCAACGTCCTGACTTTC. Protein sequence: CASSLGIGGHGANVLTF. Full variable domain (missing parts from reference TRBV28 and TRBJ2-6): DVKVTQSSRYLVKRTGEKVFLECVQDMDHENMFWYRQDPGLGLRLIYFSYDVKMKEKGDIPEGYSVSREKKERFSLILESASTNQTSMYLCASSLGIGGHGANVLTFGAGSRLTVL.

The chain employs TRBV20-1 and TRBJ2-3, with D perhaps being TRBD1 or TRBD2 (5 bases each). Germline V gene lookup returns CDR1 DFQATT and CDR2 SNEGSKA (reference sequence). Trimming stripped 7 bases from V and 4 bases from J, with 9 bases between. This CDR3 comprises 11 residues. CDR3 sequence reads: CSGGFADTQYF. For the CDR3, the DNA is TGCAGTGGGGGGTTCGCAGATACGCAGTATTTT.

The rearrangement joins TRBV6-5 to TRBJ2-3, with 8 bases aligning to TRBD1. This CDR3 has 15 amino acids. V was pared by 2 bases and J by 3 bases, with 4 bases of the junction left unmatched. CDR1 and CDR2 from the germline V gene are MNHEY and SVGAGI. CDR3 residues: CASSYDDRGTDTQYF. The CDR3 coding sequence is TGTGCCAGCAGTTACGATGACAGGGGAACAGATACGCAGTATTTT.

This clonotype appeared a few times. This sequence joins TRBV6-5 and TRBJ2-7; 9 bases agree with TRBD2. The CDR3 is 15 amino acids. Losses at the gene ends were 0 bases for V and 0 bases for J; bases not matched to a gene: 0. Germline V CDR1 and CDR2: MNHEY, SVGAGI. The CDR3 region has the DNA TGTGCCAGCAGTTACTCTAGCGGGAGCTCCTACGAGCAGTACTTC. Amino acid sequence: CASSYSSGSSYEQYF.

This clonotype has more than one count but fewer than ten. The V call is TRBV13, the J call TRBJ2-5; 7 bases are shared with TRBD1. Unmatched junction bases numbered 2, after V lost 4 bases and J lost 3 bases. Germline V lookup: CDR1 PRHDT, CDR2 FYEKMQ (reference sequence). This CDR3 is 13 amino acids long. In DNA form, the CDR3 reads TGTGCCAGCAGCTCAGGGACAGAAGAGACCCAGTACTTC. It is translated as CASSSGTEETQYF.

The gene calls are TRBV6-6 and TRBJ2-3; D gene uncertain. Germline V CDR1 and CDR2: MNHNY, SVGAGI (reference sequence). Trimming shortened V by 6 bases and J by 2 bases, and 15 bases separated the two germline ends. The CDR3 totals 15 residues. The CDR3 here is CASSGRRPPTDTQYF. The DNA for the CDR3 is TGTGCCAGCAGCGGACGGCGGCCCCCCACAGATACGCAGTATTTT.

This clonotype was observed a few times. This sequence joins TRBV11-2 and TRBJ2-3; no clear D gene. Trimming removed 4 bases from V and 7 bases from J, with 9 bases in between. The CDR3 runs 12 residues. CDR1 is SGHAT and CDR2 is FQNNGV in the germline V gene. CDR3 protein: CASSSRANTQYF. As DNA, the CDR3 is TGTGCCAGCAGCTCCCGGGCTAATACGCAGTATTTT. The whole variable domain, remainder taken from reference TRBV11-2 and TRBJ2-3, is EAGVAQSPRYKIIEKRQSVAFWCNPISGHATLYWYQQILGQGPKLLIQFQNNGVVDDSQLPKDRFSAERLKGVDSTLKIQPAKLEDSAVYLCASSSRANTQYFGPGTRLTVL.

This clonotype has only a few counts. This chain uses TRBV4-3 with TRBJ2-7, with D unclear. The V gene's germline CDR1 is LGHNA and CDR2 YSLEER. Trimming removed 0 bases from V and 1 base from J, with 10 bases in between. CDR3 length: 15 residues. The DNA for the CDR3 is TGCGCCAGCAGCCAAGATCTAGGTGTGTCCTACGAGCAGTACTTC. It translates to CASSQDLGVSYEQYF.

This clonotype came up many times. This chain connects TRBV6-6 to TRBJ1-5; no firm D call. The length of the CDR3 is 14 residues. Germline assignment: CDR1 MNHNY and CDR2 SVGAGI (reference sequence). V was trimmed by 2 bases and J by 0 bases, leaving 5 bases between them. CDR3 nucleotides: TGTGCCAGCAGTTACCGGGATAGCAATCAGCCCCAGCATTTT. It translates to CASSYRDSNQPQHF.

This clonotype was seen more than once but under ten times. The chain employs TRBV29-1 and TRBJ2-7; TRBD1 is a possible D gene (5 bases). Looked up from germline, CDR1 is SQVTM and CDR2 is ANQGSEA. V shed 5 bases and J shed 9 bases, with 14 bases lying between them. The CDR3 contains 11 residues. The DNA of the CDR3 is TGCAGCGTTACGTGGGGCAGGGTGCAGTACTTC. Amino acid sequence: CSVTWGRVQYF.

The V call is TRBV9, the J call TRBJ1-2, with TRBD1 identical over 7 bases. The CDR3 consists of 15 residues. V dropped 0 bases and J dropped 2; count of bases not matched to a gene: 4. CDR1 SGDLS and CDR2 YYNGEE come from the germline V gene. The CDR3 DNA reads TGTGCCAGCAGCGTAGGCGGACAGGAAAACTATGGCTACACCTTC. It codes for CASSVGGQENYGYTF. Looking up the rest from reference TRBV9 and TRBJ1-2 gives the full variable domain: DSGVTQTPKHLITATGQRVTLRCSPRSGDLSVYWYQQSLDQGLQFLIQYYNGEERAKGNILERFSAQQFPDLHSELNLSSLELGDSALYFCASSVGGQENYGYTFGSGTRLTVV.